These T cell receptor beta chains were read from a single sample in a study of cytomegalovirus exposure and HLA in healthy donors. Here immunoSEQ multiplex PCR was the method, and the copy in TCRdb shows in-frame clones only, minus some. The data show some 110,000 clones, with around 82% seen just once and approximately 1.7% held by the top ten. Sample: PBMCs. The receptors here all came from a woman in her 40s in good health and CMV-seronegative. CDR3s include the opening cysteine and the closing phenylalanine or tryptophan. The order of the fields is V gene, J gene, D gene, clone size, CDR3 protein, CDR3 DNA. D genes are given only for firm matches. Size values are once, few and many counts, or a class for expanded clones, and some rows have none.

V: TRBV7-6
J: TRBJ2-5
D: .
size: few
CDR3: CASSSRTVETQYF
DNA: TGTGCCAGCAGCTCAAGGACAGTGGAGACCCAGTACTTC

V: TRBV5-4
J: TRBJ2-6
D: .
size: .
CDR3: CASSPQQVSGANVLTF
DNA: TGTGCCAGCAGCCCACAACAGGTCTCTGGGGCCAACGTCCTGACTTTC

V: TRBV6-1
J: TRBJ1-4
D: TRBD1
size: once
CDR3: CASSEEVQGVTNEKLFF
DNA: TGTGCCAGCAGTGAAGAGGTGCAGGGGGTAACTAATGAAAAACTGTTTTTT

V: TRBV29-1
J: TRBJ2-1
D: .
size: few
CDR3: CSVDRDFGNEQFF
DNA: TGCAGCGTTGATCGGGATTTTGGAAATGAGCAGTTCTTC

V: TRBV19
J: TRBJ2-7
D: TRBD2
size: .
CDR3: CASSPLWTSAYEQYF
DNA: TGTGCCAGTAGTCCGCTATGGACTAGCGCCTACGAGCAGTACTTC

V: TRBV9
J: TRBJ1-1
D: .
size: .
CDR3: CASTPGGQMNTEAFF
DNA: TGTGCCAGCACCCCGGGGGGCCAGATGAACACTGAAGCTTTCTTT

V: TRBV9
J: TRBJ2-1
D: .
size: .
CDR3: CASSALPDAGRNEQFF
DNA: TGTGCCAGCAGCGCCCTCCCGGACGCGGGAAGAAATGAGCAGTTCTTC

V: TRBV18
J: TRBJ2-2
D: TRBD1
size: .
CDR3: CASSPTGGNTGELFF
DNA: TGTGCCAGCTCACCGACAGGGGGGAACACCGGGGAGCTGTTTTTT

V: TRBV28
J: TRBJ2-5
D: .
size: .
CDR3: CASSLYRGTETQYF
DNA: TGTGCCAGCAGTTTATATCGGGGAACGGAGACCCAGTACTTC

V: TRBV18
J: TRBJ2-7
D: .
size: .
CDR3: CASSLSGSSYEQYF
DNA: TGTGCCAGCTCACTTTCCGGGAGCTCCTACGAGCAGTACTTC

V: TRBV28
J: TRBJ2-5
D: TRBD1
size: .
CDR3: CASSLGLGQGDIKTQYF
DNA: TGTGCCAGCAGTTTAGGTTTGGGGCAGGGGGATATTAAGACCCAGTACTTC

V: TRBV7-6
J: TRBJ2-7
D: TRBD2
size: few
CDR3: CASSLTSVSYEQYF
DNA: TGTGCCAGCAGCTTGACTAGCGTTTCCTACGAGCAGTACTTC

V: TRBV9
J: TRBJ1-1
D: TRBD1
size: .
CDR3: CASSSGQGRPMNTEAFF
DNA: TGTGCCAGCAGCTCGGGACAGGGAAGGCCCATGAACACTGAAGCTTTCTTT

V: TRBV7-9
J: TRBJ1-2
D: .
size: .
CDR3: CASSLVPYDRGYTF
DNA: TGTGCCAGCAGCTTAGTCCCCTATGACAGGGGCTACACCTTC

V: TRBV6-5
J: TRBJ1-3
D: .
size: .
CDR3: CASSYERGSGNTIYF
DNA: TGTGCCAGCAGTTACGAGCGGGGTTCGGGAAACACCATATATTTT

V: TRBV7-9
J: TRBJ2-7
D: TRBD2
size: few
CDR3: CASSHERDPGNEQYF
DNA: TGTGCCAGCAGCCATGAGCGGGACCCCGGCAACGAGCAGTACTTC

V: TRBV7-2
J: TRBJ2-3
D: TRBD1
size: .
CDR3: CASSLARGDRSTDTQYF
DNA: TGTGCCAGCAGCTTAGCTCGCGGGGACAGGAGCACAGATACGCAGTATTTT

V: TRBV11-2
J: TRBJ2-3
D: .
size: .
CDR3: CASSASPRGTQYF
DNA: TGTGCCAGCAGCGCTAGTCCCCGGGGTACGCAGTATTTT

V: TRBV19
J: TRBJ2-7
D: TRBD1
size: .
CDR3: CASSFDRGTYEQYF
DNA: TGTGCCAGTAGTTTCGACAGGGGTACCTACGAGCAGTACTTC

V: TRBV28
J: TRBJ1-2
D: TRBD1
size: once
CDR3: CASSFSPQGAGYTF
DNA: TGTGCCAGCAGTTTCTCCCCACAGGGGGCCGGCTACACCTTC

V: TRBV6-5
J: TRBJ2-1
D: .
size: .
CDR3: CASSSDYNEQFF
DNA: TGTGCCAGCAGCTCAGATTACAATGAGCAGTTCTTC

V: TRBV27
J: TRBJ2-1
D: .
size: .
CDR3: CASTPMGVGGWEQFF
DNA: TGTGCCAGCACCCCCATGGGCGTCGGAGGGTGGGAGCAGTTCTTC

V: TRBV5-1
J: TRBJ1-4
D: .
size: .
CDR3: CASSSGKANEKLFF
DNA: TGCGCCAGCAGCTCAGGAAAGGCTAATGAAAAACTGTTTTTT

V: TRBV11-2
J: TRBJ2-5
D: .
size: .
CDR3: CASSLSWRETQYF
DNA: TGTGCCAGCAGCTTATCTTGGAGGGAGACCCAGTACTTC

V: TRBV9
J: TRBJ2-7
D: .
size: few
CDR3: CASSAGLTYEQYF
DNA: TGTGCCAGCAGCGCGGGACTGACCTACGAGCAGTACTTC

V: TRBV5-8
J: TRBJ1-4
D: .
size: .
CDR3: CASSLVGRINEKLFF
DNA: TGTGCCAGCAGCTTGGTTGGGAGAATTAATGAAAAACTGTTTTTT

V: TRBV2
J: TRBJ2-7
D: .
size: .
CDR3: CASSDVRASYEQYF
DNA: TGTGCCAGCAGTGATGTCAGGGCATCCTACGAGCAGTACTTC

V: TRBV7-9
J: TRBJ2-1
D: TRBD2
size: few
CDR3: CASSPSGRVGNEQFF
DNA: TGTGCCAGCAGCCCCTCCGGGAGGGTCGGGAATGAGCAGTTCTTC

V: TRBV19
J: TRBJ2-3
D: TRBD2
size: once
CDR3: CASTVGGFDTQYF
DNA: TGTGCCAGTACCGTGGGAGGGTTTGATACGCAGTATTTT

V: TRBV9
J: TRBJ1-2
D: .
size: few
CDR3: CASSPSQLLNYGYTF
DNA: TGTGCCAGCAGCCCTTCACAGCTCCTTAACTATGGCTACACCTTC

V: TRBV18
J: TRBJ2-3
D: .
size: few
CDR3: CASSLAPPDTQYF
DNA: TGTGCCAGCTCTCTTGCGCCCCCGGATACGCAGTATTTT